The 4 T cell receptor beta chains reported below all come from one sample, sequenced in a study of CD8+ T cells in alopecia areata. Indicated treatment: oral pan-JAK inhibitor, 5-10 mg twice daily. cDNA reverse transcribed from extracted RNA served as the sequencing template. Sequencing was performed with immunoSEQ multiplex PCR; in TCRdb, only in-frame clones are kept and a portion is missing. Of some 190,000 clones in the sample, about three fifths were seen once. The specimen comprised CD4+ T cells sorted from blood, sampled at week 4, from a patient treated with tofacitinib. These receptors all come from a human donor with alopecia areata.

The CDR3 nucleotides are TGTGCCTTACGCGGGAGTGGTAGCTTGGGCTCCTACAATGAGCAGTTCTTC. The encoded protein is CALRGSGSLGSYNEQFF. The rearrangement uses TRBV30 and TRBJ2-1, with 7 bases lining up with TRBD2. With 7 bases clipped from V and 0 bases from J, the junction kept 15 bases outside the gene matches. CDR1 is GTSNPN and CDR2 is SVGIG in the germline V gene (reference sequence). This CDR3 has 17 residues.

The gene calls are TRBV9 and TRBJ2-6; 8 nucleotides align to TRBD1. After removal of 0 bases from V and 2 bases from J, the junction contained 4 bases not matched to a gene. CDR1 and CDR2 (germline): SGDLS, YYNGEE. CDR3 length: 17 residues. The DNA of the CDR3 is TGTGCCAGCAGCGTAGAGGGCAGGGGGCCTGGGGCCAACGTCCTGACTTTC. Translated, it gives CASSVEGRGPGANVLTF.

This clone appeared a few times. V usage is TRBV7-9 and J usage is TRBJ2-5, with TRBD2 identical over 8 bases. Germline V lookup: CDR1 SEHNR, CDR2 FQNEAQ (reference sequence). V shed 1 base and J 5 bases; nucleotides not matched to a gene: 9. The CDR3 totals 16 residues. As DNA, the CDR3 is TGTGCCAGCAGCTTAGTAGCGGGGCGCGGGGGGGAGACCCAGTACTTC. Translating gives CASSLVAGRGGETQYF.

V gene TRBV6-1 combines with J gene TRBJ1-5; 7 positions match TRBD1. This CDR3 has 15 residues. After removal of 6 bases from V and 6 bases from J, the junction contained 11 bases not matched to a gene. The V gene's germline CDR1 is MNHNS and CDR2 SASEGT. The CDR3 spells CASSAEGARTQPQHF. Here the CDR3 DNA reads TGTGCCAGCAGCGCCGAGGGGGCTAGGACTCAGCCCCAGCATTTT.